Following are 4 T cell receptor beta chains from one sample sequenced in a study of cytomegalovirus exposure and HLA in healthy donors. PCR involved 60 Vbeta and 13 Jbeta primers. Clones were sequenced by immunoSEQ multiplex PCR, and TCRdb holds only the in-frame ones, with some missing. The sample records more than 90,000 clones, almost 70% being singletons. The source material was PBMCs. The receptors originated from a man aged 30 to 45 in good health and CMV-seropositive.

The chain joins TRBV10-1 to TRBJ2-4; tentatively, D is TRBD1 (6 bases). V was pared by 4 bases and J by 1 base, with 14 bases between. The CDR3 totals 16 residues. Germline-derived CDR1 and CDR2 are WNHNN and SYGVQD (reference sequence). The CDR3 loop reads CASSAQGRRAKNIQYF. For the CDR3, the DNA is TGCGCCAGCAGTGCGCAGGGGCGCAGGGCCAAAAACATTCAGTACTTC.

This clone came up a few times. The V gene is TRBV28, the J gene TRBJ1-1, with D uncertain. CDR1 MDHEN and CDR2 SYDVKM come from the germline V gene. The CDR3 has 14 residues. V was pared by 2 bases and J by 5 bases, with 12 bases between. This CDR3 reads CASSLQVAGTEAFF. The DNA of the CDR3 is TGTGCCAGCAGTTTACAGGTTGCGGGGACTGAAGCTTTCTTT.

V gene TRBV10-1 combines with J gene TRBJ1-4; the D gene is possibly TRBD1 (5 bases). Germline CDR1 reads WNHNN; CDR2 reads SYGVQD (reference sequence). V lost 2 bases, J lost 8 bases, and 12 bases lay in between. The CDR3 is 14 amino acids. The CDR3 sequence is CASSEGTPPEKLFF. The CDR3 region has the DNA TGCGCCAGCAGTGAGGGGACTCCCCCGGAAAAACTGTTTTTT.

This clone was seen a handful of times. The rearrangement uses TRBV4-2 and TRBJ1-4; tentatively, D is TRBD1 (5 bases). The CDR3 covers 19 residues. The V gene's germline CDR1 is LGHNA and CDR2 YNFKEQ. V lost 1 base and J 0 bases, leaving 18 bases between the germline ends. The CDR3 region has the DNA TGTGCCAGCAGCCAAGCCTTTGGGGGGAGAGGAGCAACTAATGAAAAACTGTTTTTT. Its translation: CASSQAFGGRGATNEKLFF.